This T cell receptor (beta chain) was retrieved from a study of blood T cell repertoires in COVID-19. Study as a whole: Sample material is recorded as cDNA or gDNA derived from T cells, B-cell-depleted T cells, or PBMCs.

Libraries were prepared by immunoSEQ multiplex PCR; TCRdb keeps only in-frame clonotypes and omits some of them. The sample lists roughly 25,000 clones; approximately 78% were seen once. This CDR3 comprises 14 residues. Losses at the gene ends were 5 bases for V and 3 bases for J; bases not matched to a gene: 4. Germline CDR1 SGHNT, CDR2 YENEEA. The chain uses TRBV11-3 and TRBJ2-7; 10 nucleotides align to TRBD2. The sequencing sample was made of peripheral blood. The clonotype originates from a human donor in a cohort sampled during active COVID-19. CDR3 sequence: CASSPGLAFYEQYF. In DNA form, the CDR3 reads TGTGCCAGCAGCCCGGGACTAGCGTTCTACGAGCAGTACTTC.